This record concerns one T cell receptor beta chain sequence. Original methodology: Reference gene primer amplification yielded estimated nucleated cell counts. Profiling relied on immunoSEQ multiplex PCR, and the TCRdb table lists in-frame clones only, not all of them. That table gives V, J and clone size, and the DNA gave D and trimming. The table records over 150,000 clones, about 82% of them present only once. This sample was included in a study of blood T cell repertoires in COVID-19. Study context: Collection of acute and convalescent COVID-19 samples took place in the United States, Italy and Spain. PBMCs, B-cell-depleted T cells, or T cells were the source of the cDNA or gDNA that made up the material.

Seattle cases were enrolled at active infection and followed longitudinally. The sequencing sample was made of peripheral blood. This TCR came from a woman aged 80 or older with COVID-19, enrolled during active disease.

CDR3 in DNA: TGTGCCAGCACCTGGACAGGGGAAGAAAAACTGTTTTTT. This gives the protein CASTWTGEEKLFF. The genes are TRBV6-5 and TRBJ1-4, with 9 bases identical to TRBD1. Germline lookup yields CDR1 MNHEY and CDR2 SVGAGI. The length of the CDR3 is 13 residues. The ends lost 7 bases at V and 8 bases at J; junction bases unmatched: 5.